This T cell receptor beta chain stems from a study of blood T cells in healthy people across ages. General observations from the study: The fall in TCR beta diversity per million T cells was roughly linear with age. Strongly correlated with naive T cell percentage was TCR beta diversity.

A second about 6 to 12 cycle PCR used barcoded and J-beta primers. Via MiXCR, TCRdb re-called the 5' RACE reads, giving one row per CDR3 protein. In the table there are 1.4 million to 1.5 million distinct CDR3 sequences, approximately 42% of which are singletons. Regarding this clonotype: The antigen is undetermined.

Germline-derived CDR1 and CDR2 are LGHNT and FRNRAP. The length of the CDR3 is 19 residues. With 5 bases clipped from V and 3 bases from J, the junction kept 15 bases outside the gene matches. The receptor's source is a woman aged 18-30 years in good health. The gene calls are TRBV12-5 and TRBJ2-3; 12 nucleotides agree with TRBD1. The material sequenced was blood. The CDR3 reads CASGPDPGQGALVTDTQYF. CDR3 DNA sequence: TGTGCTAGTGGTCCTGATCCGGGACAGGGGGCTTTGGTGACAGATACGCAGTATTTT.